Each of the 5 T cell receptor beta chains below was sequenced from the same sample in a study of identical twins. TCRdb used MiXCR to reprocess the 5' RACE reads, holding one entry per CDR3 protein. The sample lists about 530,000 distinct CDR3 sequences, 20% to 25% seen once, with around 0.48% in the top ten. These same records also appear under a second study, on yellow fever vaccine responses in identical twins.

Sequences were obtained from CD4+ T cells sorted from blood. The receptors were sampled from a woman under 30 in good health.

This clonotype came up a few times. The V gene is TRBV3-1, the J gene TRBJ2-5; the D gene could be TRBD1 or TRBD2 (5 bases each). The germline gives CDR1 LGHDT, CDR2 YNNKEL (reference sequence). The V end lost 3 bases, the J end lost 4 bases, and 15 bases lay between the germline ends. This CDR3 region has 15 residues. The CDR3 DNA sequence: TGTGCCAGCAGCCAGACTGGGACCTCCCGAGAGACCCAGTACTTC. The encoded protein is CASSQTGTSRETQYF.

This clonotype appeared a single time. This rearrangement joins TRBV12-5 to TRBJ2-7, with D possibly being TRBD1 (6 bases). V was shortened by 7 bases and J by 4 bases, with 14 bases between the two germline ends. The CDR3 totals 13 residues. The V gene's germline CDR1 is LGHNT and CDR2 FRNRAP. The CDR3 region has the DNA TGTGCTAGTGCCACCGACAGGCGGTACGAGCAGTACTTC. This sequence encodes CASATDRRYEQYF.

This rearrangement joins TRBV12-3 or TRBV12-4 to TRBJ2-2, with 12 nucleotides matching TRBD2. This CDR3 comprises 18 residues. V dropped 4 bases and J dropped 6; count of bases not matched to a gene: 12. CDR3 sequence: CASSSSASGGARAGELFF. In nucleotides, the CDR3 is TGTGCCAGCAGTTCATCCGCTAGCGGGGGGGCTAGGGCCGGGGAGCTGTTTTTT.

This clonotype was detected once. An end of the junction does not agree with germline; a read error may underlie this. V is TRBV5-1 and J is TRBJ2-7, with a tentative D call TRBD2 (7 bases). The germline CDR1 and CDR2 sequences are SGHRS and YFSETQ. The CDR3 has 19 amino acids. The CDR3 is CASRLGGLMSGPPLYEQYF. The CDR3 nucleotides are TGCGCCAGCAGGTTGGGGGGGCTGATGAGCGGGCCGCCCCTCTACGAGCAGTACTTC.

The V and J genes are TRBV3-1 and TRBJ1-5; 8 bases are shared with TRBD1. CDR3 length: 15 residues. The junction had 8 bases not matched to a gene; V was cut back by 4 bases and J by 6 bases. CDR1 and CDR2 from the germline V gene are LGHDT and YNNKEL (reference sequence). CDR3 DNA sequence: TGTGCCAGCAGCCTGGGGACAGGCGTCGGTCAGCCCCAGCATTTT. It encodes CASSLGTGVGQPQHF.